Listed below are T cell receptor beta chains from one sample, sequenced in a study of T cell changes during pregnancy in multiple sclerosis. Repertoires were generated with immunoSEQ multiplex PCR, while TCRdb's copy carries only in-frame clones and drops some. The sample shows 30,000 to 35,000 clones, about 88% of them seen only once. The source was CD8+ T cells from peripheral blood mononuclear cells, collected in the second trimester of pregnancy. Receptors were obtained from a female donor with multiple sclerosis, enrolled in a pregnancy study. Both conserved end residues are part of each CDR3. Fields, in order: J gene, clone size, D gene, V gene, CDR3 length, CDR3 protein, CDR3 DNA. D genes are given only for firm matches. Only some rows state a clone size, as once, few, many or a class for expanded clones.

J gene: TRBJ2-1; clone size: -; D gene: TRBD1; V gene: TRBV28; CDR3 length: 15; CDR3 protein: CASSQGTEYYNEQFF; CDR3 DNA: TGTGCCAGCAGTCAAGGGACAGAGTATTACAATGAGCAGTTCTTC
J gene: TRBJ2-1; clone size: -; D gene: TRBD2; V gene: TRBV27; CDR3 length: 15; CDR3 protein: CASTQGTSGSREQFF; CDR3 DNA: TGTGCCAGCACTCAAGGGACTAGCGGGAGCCGCGAGCAGTTCTTC
J gene: TRBJ1-3; clone size: -; D gene: -; V gene: TRBV19; CDR3 length: 12; CDR3 protein: CATGQQGNTIYF; CDR3 DNA: TGTGCCACAGGACAGCAGGGAAACACCATATATTTT
J gene: TRBJ2-2; clone size: once; D gene: -; V gene: TRBV28; CDR3 length: 16; CDR3 protein: CASSLRFATRTGELFF; CDR3 DNA: TGTGCCAGCAGTTTAAGGTTCGCTACGAGGACCGGGGAGCTGTTTTTT
J gene: TRBJ2-4; clone size: -; D gene: TRBD2; V gene: TRBV28; CDR3 length: 16; CDR3 protein: CASTFGRWGAKNIQYF; CDR3 DNA: TGTGCCAGCACCTTCGGGAGGTGGGGGGCCAAAAACATTCAGTACTTC
J gene: TRBJ2-1; clone size: -; D gene: -; V gene: TRBV4-3; CDR3 length: 14; CDR3 protein: CASSQDFKGDEQFF; CDR3 DNA: TGCGCCAGCAGCCAAGATTTTAAAGGGGATGAGCAGTTCTTC
J gene: TRBJ1-1; clone size: -; D gene: -; V gene: TRBV19; CDR3 length: 14; CDR3 protein: CASSFTGLDTEAFF; CDR3 DNA: TGTGCCAGTAGTTTTACGGGGTTGGACACTGAAGCTTTCTTT
J gene: TRBJ2-4; clone size: -; D gene: -; V gene: TRBV5-1; CDR3 length: 12; CDR3 protein: CASSPRGNIQYF; CDR3 DNA: TGCGCCAGCAGCCCAAGGGGGAACATTCAGTACTTC
J gene: TRBJ2-7; clone size: -; D gene: TRBD2; V gene: TRBV2; CDR3 length: 14; CDR3 protein: CASKETSGGYEQYF; CDR3 DNA: TGTGCCAGCAAGGAGACTAGCGGAGGATACGAGCAGTACTTC
J gene: TRBJ1-5; clone size: few; D gene: -; V gene: TRBV12-2; CDR3 length: 15; CDR3 protein: CASRSLTQGVGPQHF; CDR3 DNA: TGTGCAAGTCGTTCCCTAACCCAGGGTGTAGGGCCCCAGCATTTT
J gene: TRBJ1-5; clone size: -; D gene: TRBD1; V gene: TRBV28; CDR3 length: 14; CDR3 protein: CASSLFRGHQPQHF; CDR3 DNA: TGTGCCAGCAGTTTATTCAGGGGGCATCAGCCCCAGCATTTT